This is a list of T cell receptor beta chains from one sample in a study of cytomegalovirus exposure and HLA in healthy donors. Profiled with immunoSEQ multiplex PCR; TCRdb holds only in-frame clones, not every one. The repertoire consists of approximately 160,000 clones, with around 80% occurring once and the leading ten covering around 2%. The specimen was PBMCs. Receptor source: a human donor in good health. The CDR3 runs from the conserved cysteine through the conserved F or W. The D gene is left open where the match is weak. Size tells how often a clone was seen (once, few, many) or the class of an expanded clone, and some rows leave it out.

abundance	j_gene	d_gene	v_gene	CDR3aa	CDR3nt
.	TRBJ1-2	TRBD1	TRBV7-2	CASSQGARYGYTF	TGTGCCAGCAGCCAGGGGGCTAGGTATGGCTACACCTTC
.	TRBJ2-7	TRBD1	TRBV19	CASSMPGQGTREQYF	TGTGCCAGTAGTATGCCGGGACAGGGGACACGCGAGCAGTACTTC
.	TRBJ2-3	.	TRBV4-3	CASSQRSTDTQYF	TGCGCCAGCAGCCAGAGGTCCACAGATACGCAGTATTTT
many	TRBJ1-1	.	TRBV29-1	CSVMLTQGHTEAFF	TGCAGCGTTATGCTCACACAGGGCCATACTGAAGCTTTCTTT
.	TRBJ1-1	TRBD1	TRBV5-1	CASSRQGDTEAFF	TGCGCCAGCAGCCGACAGGGAGACACTGAAGCTTTCTTT
.	TRBJ2-1	TRBD2	TRBV5-1	CASSSVGSGAFDEQFF	TGCGCCAGCAGCTCCGTAGGTAGCGGGGCTTTCGACGAGCAGTTCTTC
.	TRBJ1-3	.	TRBV19	CATIREGKSSGNTIYF	TGTGCCACCATCCGGGAGGGTAAGAGCTCTGGAAACACCATATATTTT
.	TRBJ1-2	.	TRBV11-3	CASSLDRDGYTF	TGTGCCAGCAGCTTAGATCGTGATGGCTACACCTTC
.	TRBJ1-1	TRBD1	TRBV9	CASSVGGQGLSNEAFF	TGTGCCAGCAGCGTAGGGGGACAGGGTTTGAGTAATGAAGCTTTCTTT
.	TRBJ1-5	.	TRBV6-1	CASSESRGGNQPQHF	TGTGCCAGCAGTGAGAGCAGGGGAGGCAATCAGCCCCAGCATTTT
.	TRBJ1-2	.	TRBV11-3	CASSLDSSQDYGYTF	TGTGCCAGCAGCTTAGATAGTAGTCAGGACTATGGCTACACCTTC
.	TRBJ1-1	.	TRBV29-1	CSGLKNTEAFF	TGCAGCGGTTTAAAGAACACTGAAGCTTTCTTT
.	TRBJ1-2	.	TRBV6-5	CASSYTGNGYTF	TGTGCCAGCAGTTATACGGGGAACGGCTACACCTTC
.	TRBJ2-3	TRBD2	TRBV4-2	CASSLGGAGTDTQYF	TGTGCCAGCAGCCTCGGGGGGGCTGGGACAGATACGCAGTATTTT
.	TRBJ1-4	.	TRBV15	CATSRGGRTNEKLFF	TGTGCCACCAGCAGAGGCGGCAGAACTAATGAAAAACTGTTTTTT
.	TRBJ1-2	.	TRBV5-6	CASSLQAGFPGYGYTF	TGTGCCAGCAGCTTACAAGCAGGTTTTCCAGGGTATGGCTACACCTTC
once	TRBJ1-2	TRBD1	TRBV25-1	CASSEPGTGYGYTF	TGTGCCAGCAGTGAGCCCGGGACAGGCTATGGCTACACCTTC
.	TRBJ2-3	.	TRBV5-4	CASSPDSPAGTQYF	TGTGCCAGCAGTCCCGACAGCCCAGCTGGTACGCAGTATTTT
.	TRBJ1-1	.	TRBV29-1	CSVESEMNTEAFF	TGCAGCGTTGAATCTGAGATGAACACTGAAGCTTTCTTT
.	TRBJ1-1	.	TRBV9	CASSVNPSDSLRLNTEAFF	TGTGCCAGCAGCGTAAACCCCTCGGACAGCCTACGGTTGAACACTGAAGCTTTCTTT
.	TRBJ2-5	.	TRBV7-9	CASSLASRRQETQYF	TGTGCCAGCAGCTTAGCGTCTAGGCGGCAAGAGACCCAGTACTTC
.	TRBJ1-5	.	TRBV18	CASSPLGREPQHF	TGTGCCAGCTCACCACTTGGGCGCGAGCCCCAGCATTTT
.	TRBJ2-7	TRBD1	TRBV6-1	CASSVGTAYEQYF	TGTGCCAGCAGTGTAGGGACAGCCTACGAGCAGTACTTC
.	TRBJ1-1	.	TRBV18	CASSPPQGFGTEAFF	TGTGCCAGCTCACCACCACAGGGATTCGGCACTGAAGCTTTCTTT
.	TRBJ2-7	.	TRBV7-6	CSSRLAGAYEQYF	TGTTCCAGCAGGTTAGCAGGGGCATACGAGCAGTACTTC
.	TRBJ2-5	TRBD2	TRBV27	CASGRLAEETQYF	TGTGCCAGCGGGCGACTAGCGGAAGAGACCCAGTACTTC
.	TRBJ1-4	.	TRBV6-5	CASSIGASGAALFF	TGTGCCAGCAGTATAGGGGCCTCTGGAGCCGCACTGTTTTTT
.	TRBJ1-1	TRBD1	TRBV10-1	CASEDRGRNSNTEAFF	TGCGCCAGCGAAGACAGGGGGCGAAACTCGAACACTGAAGCTTTCTTT
.	TRBJ1-6	TRBD1	TRBV6-1	CASSVTGGNSPLHF	TGTGCCAGCAGTGTGACAGGGGGTAATTCACCCCTCCACTTT
.	TRBJ2-2	TRBD2	TRBV11-2	CASSLGWGGANTGELFF	TGTGCCAGCAGCTTAGGGTGGGGGGGGGCGAACACCGGGGAGCTGTTTTTT
.	TRBJ2-3	TRBD2	TRBV10-2	CASRSPAGGRMDTQYF	TGCGCCAGCAGAAGCCCCGCGGGGGGGCGAATGGATACGCAGTATTTT
.	TRBJ2-1	TRBD2	TRBV5-1	CASSSSGGAYNEQFF	TGCGCCAGCAGCTCTAGCGGGGGGGCCTACAATGAGCAGTTCTTC
.	TRBJ2-4	TRBD1	TRBV29-1	CSVRQGADIQYF	TGCAGCGTTCGACAGGGGGCGGACATTCAGTACTTC
.	TRBJ1-6	TRBD1	TRBV29-1	CSVKTGGTYNSPLHF	TGCAGCGTGAAGACAGGGGGAACCTATAATTCACCCCTCCACTTT
.	TRBJ1-2	TRBD1	TRBV7-2	CASSQGQIYGYTF	TGTGCCAGCAGCCAGGGACAGATCTATGGCTACACCTTC
.	TRBJ1-5	TRBD1	TRBV27	CASRTTGGSQPQHF	TGTGCCAGCAGAACTACAGGGGGGAGTCAGCCCCAGCATTTT
.	TRBJ2-7	.	TRBV7-9	CASSPRQGLQYF	TGTGCCAGCAGCCCCCGGCAGGGGTTGCAGTACTTC
.	TRBJ2-1	TRBD1	TRBV4-1	CASSHRDRDNEQFF	TGCGCCAGCAGCCATCGGGACAGGGACAATGAGCAGTTCTTC
.	TRBJ2-2	TRBD2	TRBV19	CASSWFPSGVSGELFF	TGTGCCAGTAGTTGGTTTCCTAGCGGGGTTTCCGGGGAGCTGTTTTTT
.	TRBJ1-1	.	TRBV2	CASRDRSLNTEAFF	TGTGCCAGCAGGGACAGATCCTTGAACACTGAAGCTTTCTTT
once	TRBJ2-7	TRBD1	TRBV6-5	CASGDRERYEQYF	TGTGCCAGCGGGGACAGGGAACGGTACGAGCAGTACTTC
few	TRBJ2-3	.	TRBV20-1	CSATLVDTQYF	TGCAGTGCTACACTAGTAGATACGCAGTATTTT
.	TRBJ2-7	.	TRBV27	CASSPPRGATSSRCYEQYF	TGTGCCAGCAGTCCCCCTCGGGGGGCGACGAGTAGTCGCTGCTACGAGCAGTACTTC
.	TRBJ2-3	TRBD2	TRBV7-9	CASSSPWGLAITDTQYF	TGTGCCAGCAGCTCACCATGGGGACTAGCCATCACAGATACGCAGTATTTT
.	TRBJ2-5	.	TRBV7-2	CASSVMAQETQYF	TGTGCCAGCAGCGTCATGGCCCAAGAGACCCAGTACTTC
once	TRBJ2-5	TRBD1	TRBV7-9	CASSWTGGQETQYF	TGTGCCAGCAGCTGGACAGGGGGACAAGAGACCCAGTACTTC
.	TRBJ2-7	.	TRBV7-6	CATEAGDGVGEQYF	TGTGCCACAGAGGCAGGGGATGGAGTAGGCGAGCAGTACTTC
.	TRBJ1-5	TRBD1	TRBV2	CAVNYRDRRDQPQHF	TGTGCCGTAAACTACCGGGACAGGAGGGATCAGCCCCAGCATTTT
few	TRBJ1-2	.	TRBV4-3	CASSQGGYYGYTF	TGCGCCAGCAGCCAAGGGGGCTACTATGGCTACACCTTC